This T cell receptor (beta chain) was identified in a study of T-cell reconstitution after alpha-beta-depleted transplantation in children. This clonotype occurred many times. Preparation of the TCRbeta library involved a method that used unique molecular identifiers. Each CDR3 protein gets one entry after TCRdb re-called the PCR reads with MiXCR. The profile shows hundreds of thousands of distinct CDR3 sequences, 15% to 20% of them singletons. The CDR3 is made up of 14 amino acids. CDR1 is DFQATT and CDR2 is SNEGSKA in the germline V gene (reference sequence). After removal of 0 bases from V and 5 bases from J, the junction contained 5 bases not matched to a gene.

The receptor's source is a human donor who donated a stem cell graft to a child with acute myeloid leukemia. The chain employs TRBV20-1 and TRBJ2-5; the match to TRBD1 covers 8 bases. Sequences were derived from PBMCs from the stem cell graft donor, sampled from the stem cell graft. This chain's CDR3 is CSARDLNRGETQYF. CDR3 bases: TGCAGTGCTAGAGATCTGAACAGGGGGGAGACCCAGTACTTC.